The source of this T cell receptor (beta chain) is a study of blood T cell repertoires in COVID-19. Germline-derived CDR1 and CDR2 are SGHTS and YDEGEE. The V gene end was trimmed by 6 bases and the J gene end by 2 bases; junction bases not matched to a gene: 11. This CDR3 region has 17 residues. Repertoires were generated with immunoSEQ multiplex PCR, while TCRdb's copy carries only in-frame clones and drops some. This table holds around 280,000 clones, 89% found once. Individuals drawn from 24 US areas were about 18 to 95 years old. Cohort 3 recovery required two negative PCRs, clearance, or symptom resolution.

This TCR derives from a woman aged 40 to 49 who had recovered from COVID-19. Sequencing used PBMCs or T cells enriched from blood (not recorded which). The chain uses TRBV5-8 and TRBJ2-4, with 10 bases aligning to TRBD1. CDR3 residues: CASTLFGTGVSKNIQYF. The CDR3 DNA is TGTGCCAGCACCCTTTTTGGGACAGGGGTTTCCAAAAACATTCAGTACTTC.